The 4 T cell receptor beta chains below were found in one sample sequenced in a study of CD8 T cells in ankylosing spondylitis (dated by TCRdb to about 2017). The library came from 5' RACE. The sequencer listed for this sample is Illumina HiSeq 2500. Through fastp at Q25 and MiXCR, TCRdb rebuilt clones from the public reads, retaining in-frame beta chains. Each entry is one CDR3 protein sequence, shown with its most common DNA and genes. The sample profile shows more than 650,000 distinct CDR3 sequences; about 12% of them were found once. The ten largest clones add up to 0.51% of the sample. The antigens these receptors bind are not known. What the work shows at the level of the full study, not this receptor alone: Blood from ankylosing spondylitis patients appeared to be characterized by a TCR beta motif composed of roughly 8 highly homologous amino acid variants.

Input material: blood, either unsorted or a sorted T cell fraction (not recorded which). The receptors derive from a male donor with ankylosing spondylitis.

This clonotype showed up just a few times. The rearrangement joins TRBV6-2 or TRBV6-3 to TRBJ2-3; D may match TRBD1 or TRBD2 (5 bases each). The V end was cut by 4 bases, the J end by 6 bases, with 20 bases between. Per the germline V gene, CDR1 is MNHEY and CDR2 is SVGEGT. The CDR3 covers 16 residues. CDR3 nucleotides: TGTGCCAGCAGTTTCCTCCGGGACGGAACGGGGGATACGCAGTATTTT. Its translation is CASSFLRDGTGDTQYF.

This chain links TRBV5-1 with TRBJ2-3; 7 nucleotides align to TRBD2. Looked up from germline, CDR1 is SGHRS and CDR2 is YFSETQ. The CDR3 sequence is 16 residues long. The J segment lost 4 bases and the V segment lost 0 bases, leaving 8 bases of the junction unmatched. The CDR3 DNA reads TGCGCCAGCAGCTTGGTCCTAGCGGCCCCTCCAGATACGCAGTATTTT. It translates to CASSLVLAAPPDTQYF.

The chain uses TRBV14 and TRBJ2-3; possibly TRBD2 for D (6 bases). Trimming cost V 3 bases and J 4 bases, with 14 bases left between them. The CDR3 loop spans 15 amino acids. Per the germline V gene, CDR1 is SGHDN and CDR2 is FVKESK. The CDR3: CASSQRRGGSDTQYF. The CDR3 coding sequence is TGTGCCAGCAGCCAGCGAAGGGGAGGATCAGATACGCAGTATTTT.

This clonotype showed up just a few times. The chain couples TRBV27 to TRBJ2-1; no firm D call. Germline CDR1 MNHEY, CDR2 SMNVEV (reference sequence). This CDR3 region has 12 residues. Between the trimmed V and J ends, which lost 2 bases and 14 bases, there was a span of 13 bases. The CDR3 reads CASSLGGGREFF. Written as DNA, the CDR3 is TGTGCCAGCAGTTTAGGTGGTGGCAGAGAGTTCTTC.